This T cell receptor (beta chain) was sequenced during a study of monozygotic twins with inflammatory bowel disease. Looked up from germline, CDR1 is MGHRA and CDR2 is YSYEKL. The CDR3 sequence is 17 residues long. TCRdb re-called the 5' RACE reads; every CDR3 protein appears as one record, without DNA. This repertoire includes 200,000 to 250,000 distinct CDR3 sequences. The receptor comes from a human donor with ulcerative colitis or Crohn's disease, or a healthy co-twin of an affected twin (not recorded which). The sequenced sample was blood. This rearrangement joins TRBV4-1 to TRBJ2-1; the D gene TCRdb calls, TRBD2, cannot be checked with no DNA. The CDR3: CASSQVPERGWYNEQFF.